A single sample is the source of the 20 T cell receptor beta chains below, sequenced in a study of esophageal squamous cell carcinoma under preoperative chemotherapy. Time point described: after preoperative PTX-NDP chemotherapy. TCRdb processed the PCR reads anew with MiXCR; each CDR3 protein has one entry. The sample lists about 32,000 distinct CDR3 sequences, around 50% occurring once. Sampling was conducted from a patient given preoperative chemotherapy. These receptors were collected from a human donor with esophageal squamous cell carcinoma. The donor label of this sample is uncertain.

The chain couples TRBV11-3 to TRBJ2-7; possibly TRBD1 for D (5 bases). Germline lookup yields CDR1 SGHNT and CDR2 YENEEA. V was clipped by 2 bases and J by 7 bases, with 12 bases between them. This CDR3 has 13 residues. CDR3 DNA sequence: TGTGCCAGCAGCTTATATGTCAGGGAAGAGCAGTACTTC. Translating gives CASSLYVREEQYF.

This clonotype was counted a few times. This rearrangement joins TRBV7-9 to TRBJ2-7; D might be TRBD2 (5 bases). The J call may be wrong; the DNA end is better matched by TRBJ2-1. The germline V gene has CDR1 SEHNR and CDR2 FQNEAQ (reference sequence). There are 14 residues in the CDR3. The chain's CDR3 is CASSLSQRLNEQFF. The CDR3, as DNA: TGTGCCAGCAGCTTAAGCCAGCGGTTAAATGAGCAGTTCTTC.

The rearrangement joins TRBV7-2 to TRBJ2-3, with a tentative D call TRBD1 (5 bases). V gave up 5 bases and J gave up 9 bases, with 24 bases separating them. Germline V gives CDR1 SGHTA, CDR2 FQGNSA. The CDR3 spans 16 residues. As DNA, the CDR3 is TGTGCCAGCAGCGTCCTAGGGGCGGAATGGACCGGGACGCAGTATTTT. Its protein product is CASSVLGAEWTGTQYF.

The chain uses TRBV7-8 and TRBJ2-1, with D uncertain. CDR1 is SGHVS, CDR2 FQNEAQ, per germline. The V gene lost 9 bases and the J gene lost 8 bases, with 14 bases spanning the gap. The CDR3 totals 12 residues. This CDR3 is CARGLETDEQFF. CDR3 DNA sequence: TGTGCCAGGGGCTTAGAAACTGATGAGCAGTTCTTC.

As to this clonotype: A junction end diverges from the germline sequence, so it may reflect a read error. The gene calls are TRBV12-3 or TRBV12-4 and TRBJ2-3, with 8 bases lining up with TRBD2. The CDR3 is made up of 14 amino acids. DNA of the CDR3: TGTCGCAGCACGGGGGGGGGAGGCACAAACATGCAGTACTTT. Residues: CRSTGGGGTNMQYF.

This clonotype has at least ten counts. In DNA form, the CDR3 reads TGTGCCAGCAGTCTACGACAGGGCTCCCTCCACTTT. Translation gives CASSLRQGSLHF. The chain employs TRBV6-5 and TRBJ1-6; TRBD1 matches 7 bases. Germline V lookup: CDR1 MNHEY, CDR2 SVGAGI. The CDR3 loop spans 12 amino acids. J lost 14 bases, V lost 5 bases, and 6 bases had no gene match.

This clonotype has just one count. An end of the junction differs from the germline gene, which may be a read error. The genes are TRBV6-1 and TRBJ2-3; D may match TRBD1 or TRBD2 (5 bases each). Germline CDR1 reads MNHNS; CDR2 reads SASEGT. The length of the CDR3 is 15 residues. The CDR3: CARGHWGRGKDTQYF. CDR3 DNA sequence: TGTGCCAGGGGCCACTGGGGCCGGGGCAAAGATACGCAGTACTTT.

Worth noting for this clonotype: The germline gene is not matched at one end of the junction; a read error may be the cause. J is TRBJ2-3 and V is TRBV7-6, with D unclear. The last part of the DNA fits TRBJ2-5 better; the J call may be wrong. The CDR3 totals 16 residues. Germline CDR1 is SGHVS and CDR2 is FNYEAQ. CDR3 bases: TGTGCCAGCAGGGGGTACGGCGGCCGTGACAAAGATACCCAGTACTTC. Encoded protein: CASRGYGGRDKDTQYF.

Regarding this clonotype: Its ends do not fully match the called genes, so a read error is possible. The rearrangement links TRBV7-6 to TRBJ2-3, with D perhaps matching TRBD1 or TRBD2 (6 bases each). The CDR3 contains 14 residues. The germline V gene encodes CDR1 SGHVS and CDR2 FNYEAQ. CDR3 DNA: TGTGCGGGGATCGGGGGCGGGGACCAAGATACCCAGTATTTC. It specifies CAGIGGGDQDTQYF.

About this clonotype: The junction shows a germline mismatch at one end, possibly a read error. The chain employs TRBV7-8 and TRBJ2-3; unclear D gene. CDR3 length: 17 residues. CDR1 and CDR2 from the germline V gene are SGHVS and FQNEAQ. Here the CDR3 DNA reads TGTGCCAGCAGCTTGGGTCTCCAGGCTGTGAGCACAAATACGCAGTATTTT. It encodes CASSLGLQAVSTNTQYF.

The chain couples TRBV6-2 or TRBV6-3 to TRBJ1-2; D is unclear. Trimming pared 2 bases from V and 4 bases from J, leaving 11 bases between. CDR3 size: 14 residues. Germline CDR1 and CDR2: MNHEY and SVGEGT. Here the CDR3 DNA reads TGTGCCAGCAGTTACGGGATTGCGGGCTATGGCTACACCTTC. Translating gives CASSYGIAGYGYTF.

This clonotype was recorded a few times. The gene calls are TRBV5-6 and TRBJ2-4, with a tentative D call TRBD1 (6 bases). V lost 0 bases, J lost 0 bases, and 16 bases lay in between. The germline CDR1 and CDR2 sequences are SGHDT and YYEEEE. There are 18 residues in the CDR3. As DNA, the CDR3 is TGTGCCAGCAGCTTGGCCGTTGACAGGTCCCTAGCCAAAAACATTCAGTACTTC. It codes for CASSLAVDRSLAKNIQYF.

The CDR3: CASSGRGATDTQYF. The CDR3 region has the DNA TGTGCCAGCTCGGGGCGGGGAGCCACAGACACGCAGTACTTC. The chain has TRBV7-6 and TRBJ2-1, with a tentative D call TRBD2 (6 bases). The assigned J gene may be wrong: the sequence end matches TRBJ2-7 better. The CDR3 totals 14 residues. Germline CDR1 is SGHVS and CDR2 is FNYEAQ.

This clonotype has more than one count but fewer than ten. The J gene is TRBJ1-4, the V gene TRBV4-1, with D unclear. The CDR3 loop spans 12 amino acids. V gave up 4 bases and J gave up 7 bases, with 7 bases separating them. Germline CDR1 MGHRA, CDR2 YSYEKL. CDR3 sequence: CASSPAGEKLFF. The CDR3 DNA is TGCGCCAGCAGCCCAGCGGGTGAAAAACTGTTTTTT.

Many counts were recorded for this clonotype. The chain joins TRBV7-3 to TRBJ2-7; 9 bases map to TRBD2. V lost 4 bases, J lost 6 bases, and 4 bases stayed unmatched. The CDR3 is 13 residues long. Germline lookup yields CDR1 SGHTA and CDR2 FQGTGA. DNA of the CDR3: TGTGCCAGCAGCTCGGGACTAGCAACCGAGCAGTACTTC. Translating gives CASSSGLATEQYF. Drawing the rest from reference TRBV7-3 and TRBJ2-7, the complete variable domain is GAGVSQTPSNKVTEKGKYVELRCDPISGHTALYWYRQSLGQGPEFLIYFQGTGAADDSGLPNDRFFAVRPEGSVSTLKIQRTERGDSAVYLCASSSGLATEQYFGPGTRLTVT.

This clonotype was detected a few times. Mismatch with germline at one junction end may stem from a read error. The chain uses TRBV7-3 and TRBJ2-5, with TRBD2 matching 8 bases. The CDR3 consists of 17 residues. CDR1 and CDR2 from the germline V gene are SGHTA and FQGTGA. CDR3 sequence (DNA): TGTGCCAGCAGCGTGGGGCTCGGGGGGGGGGACCAAGAGACCCAGTATTTC. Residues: CASSVGLGGGDQETQYF.

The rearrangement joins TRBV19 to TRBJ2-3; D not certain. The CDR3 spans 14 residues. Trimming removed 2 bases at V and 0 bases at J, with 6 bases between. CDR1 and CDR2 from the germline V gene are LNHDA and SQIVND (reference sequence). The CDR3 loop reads CASSIQSSTDTQYF. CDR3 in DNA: TGTGCCAGTAGTATACAGTCTAGCACAGATACGCAGTATTTT.

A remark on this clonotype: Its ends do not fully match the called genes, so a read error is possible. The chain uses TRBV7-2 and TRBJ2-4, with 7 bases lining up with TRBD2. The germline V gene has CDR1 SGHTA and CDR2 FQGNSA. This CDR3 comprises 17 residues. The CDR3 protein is CASSYRTGGGATNTQYF. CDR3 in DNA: TGTGCCAGCAGCTACCGGACTGGGGGGGGAGCCACAAACACGCAGTATTTC.

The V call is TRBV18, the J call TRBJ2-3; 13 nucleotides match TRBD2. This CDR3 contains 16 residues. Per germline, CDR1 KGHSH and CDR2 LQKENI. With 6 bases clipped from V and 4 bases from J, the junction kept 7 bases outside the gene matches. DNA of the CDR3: TGTGCCAGCTCTCCCACTAGCGGGGGGGGCGCAGATACGCAGTATTTT. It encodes CASSPTSGGGADTQYF.

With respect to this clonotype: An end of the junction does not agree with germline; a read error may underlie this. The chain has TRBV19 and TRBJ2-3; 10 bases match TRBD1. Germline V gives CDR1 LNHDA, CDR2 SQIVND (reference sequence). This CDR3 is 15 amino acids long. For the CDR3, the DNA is TGTGCCAGTAGTGTGGGACAGGGGTACCCAGAGACGCAGTATTTT. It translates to CASSVGQGYPETQYF.